The entry that follows covers one T cell receptor beta chain sequence. This clone was seen only once. The antigen it recognizes is unknown. Nothing much larger sits one base from this clone, and base qualities are not available. TCRbeta CDR3 regions were amplified from genomic DNA by means of the immunoSEQ Assay, a bias-controlled multiplex PCR. Per the source publication's procedure: The number of nucleated cells in each sample was estimated by amplification of reference gene primers within the assay. To quantify the absolute abundance of each unique TCRbeta CDR3 rearrangement, sequence reads were collapsed and filtered. For each sample, productive Simpson clonality was calculated by taking the square root of Simpson's diversity index across productive rearrangements. Sourced from immuneACCESS, this table was stored by TCRdb with only in-frame sequences that have V and J called. A share of the clones is absent; for the studies checked, an unresolved V gene accounts for under half, and the remainder has no known explanation. Clone size and the V and J calls come from that table; the DNA yielded D and trimming. This sample lists about 16,000 clones; around nine tenths were detected once. The biggest ten clones account for 30% to 35% of the sample.

This record belongs to a study of blood T cell repertoires in COVID-19 (dated by TCRdb to the early 2020s). Regarding the study in general: Samples from collaborators originated in the United States, Italy and Spain and spanned both the acute and convalescent phases of COVID-19. The prospective study material was composed of cDNA or gDNA derived from T cells, B-cell-depleted T cells, or PBMCs. Deeply sampled blood TCRbeta repertoires from subjects exposed to, actively infected with, or recovered from COVID-19 were included in the dataset. A de-identified subject ID, COVID-19 status, age in years and sex were almost always included in the sample metadata. Where HLA class I and class II types were available, the types were taken from metadata supplied by the sample provider, not from assay-based typing. The samples were drawn from the first 160 participants of the ongoing ImmuneRACE study and from 950 to 1,500 subjects provided by 6 global collaborators. The repertoires were released in a freely available public database meant as a resource for research on the immune response to SARS-CoV-2. The paper as a whole reports these results and caveats: How much clinical and demographic metadata was included differed by source and by participant, and the metadata was provided uncurated.

At one collaborating source in Seattle, patients were enrolled during active infection and were followed longitudinally through the course of disease. Collaborating institutions collected whole blood in K2EDTA tubes following their own protocols. For TCRbeta analysis, collaborators shipped samples as frozen whole blood, isolated PBMCs, or DNA extracted from either of those sample types. Sequences SGHTA (CDR1) and FQGNSA (CDR2) are obtained from the germline V gene. From its cysteine to its phenylalanine, the CDR3 spans 14 amino acids. Of all the DNA, just the CDR3 is kept, 42 bases in frame from base 1. The germline V and J ends show losses of 0 bases and 7 bases respectively, and no gene match explains 5 bases of the junction.

Recombination connected TRBV7-2 to TRBJ2-5; 7 bases in the middle match TRBD2. Specimen: peripheral blood. This clonotype was sampled from a woman of 80 years or more with COVID-19, enrolled during active disease. The nucleotide sequence is given as TGTGCCAGCAGCTTAGCGGGAGGGCCCGGGACCCAGTACTTC. This translates into CASSLAGGPGTQYF.